Below, 23 T cell receptor beta chains from the same sample are listed, as sequenced in a study of cytomegalovirus exposure and HLA in healthy donors. PCR employed 60 Vbeta and 13 Jbeta primers. The data were produced by immunoSEQ multiplex PCR, yet TCRdb's version contains in-frame clones alone and is incomplete. The sample comprises about 160,000 clones, just over 75% of which are singletons, and roughly 1.6% rests with the top ten. Sequences were obtained from PBMCs. The source is a man aged 35-49 years in good health and CMV-seronegative.

The chain has TRBV7-6 and TRBJ1-4; TRBD1 aligns across 7 bases. Germline CDR1 reads SGHVS; CDR2 reads FNYEAQ. J gave up 0 bases and V 5 bases, and 3 bases lay outside the gene matches. The CDR3 length is 15 residues. CDR3 coding DNA: TGTGCCAGCAGCCGACAGGGCCCAACTAATGAAAAACTGTTTTTT. Its protein is CASSRQGPTNEKLFF.

This chain joins TRBV11-2 and TRBJ2-7; 7 bases are shared with TRBD1. Germline V gives CDR1 SGHAT, CDR2 FQNNGV. This CDR3 is built from 15 residues. V was clipped by 10 bases and J by 7 bases; unmatched bases: 19. Here the CDR3 DNA reads TGTGCCATAAAACCCGTCGGGACAGACCCTTGGGAGCAGTACGTC. It specifies CAIKPVGTDPWEQYV.

In this sample, this clone turned up once. Germline is not matched at one junction end, which may reflect a read error. The J gene is TRBJ2-4, the V gene TRBV9; perhaps TRBD2 as D (5 bases). CDR1 and CDR2 from the germline V gene are SGDLS and YYNGEE. The CDR3 contains 13 residues. Here the CDR3 reads CASSNSRENSQYF. The CDR3 DNA reads TGTGCCAGCAGCAATTCGAGGGAAAACAGTCAGTACTTC.

This rearrangement joins TRBV21-1 to TRBJ2-7; the table calls TRBD1, which could not be checked here. TRBV21-1 is marked as a pseudogene. The length of the CDR3 is 15 residues. This chain's CDR3 is CASNMTGEESYEQYV. In nucleotides, the CDR3 is TGTGCCAGCAATATGACAGGGGAGGAATCCTACGAGCAGTACGTC.

This clone was seen only a few times. The chain is built from TRBV30 and TRBJ2-5; 10 nucleotides match TRBD2. Germline V CDR1 and CDR2: GTSNPN, SVGIG (reference sequence). This CDR3 is 14 amino acids long. V gave up 5 bases and J gave up 1 base; unmatched junction bases: 4. The CDR3 protein is CAWASGSPQETQYF. The CDR3 bases are TGTGCCTGGGCTAGCGGGAGCCCCCAAGAGACCCAGTACTTC. The whole variable domain, remainder taken from reference TRBV30 and TRBJ2-5, is SQTIHQWPATLVQPVGSPLSLECTVEGTSNPNLYWYRQAAGRGLQLLFYSVGIGQISSEVPQNLSASRPQDRQFILSSKKLLLSDSGFYLCAWASGSPQETQYFGPGTRLLVL.

The chain recombines TRBV28 with TRBJ2-7; no reliable D call. The CDR3 sequence is 13 residues long. The ends were cut back, 6 bases at V and 2 bases at J, with 11 bases in the middle. Germline V CDR1 and CDR2: MDHEN, SYDVKM. The CDR3 sequence: CASSLRKAYEQYF. CDR3 coding DNA: TGTGCCAGCAGCCTCAGGAAAGCCTACGAGCAGTACTTC.

The rearrangement joins TRBV9 to TRBJ2-1; D is uncertain. Trimming cost V 7 bases and J 0 bases, with 8 bases left between them. The CDR3 spans 13 residues. Per germline, CDR1 SGDLS and CDR2 YYNGEE. The CDR3 nucleotides are TGTGCCAGCTCCCTATACTCCTACAATGAGCAGTTCTTC. Its translation: CASSLYSYNEQFF.

This chain uses TRBV27 with TRBJ2-5; possibly TRBD2 for D (5 bases). Germline CDR1 and CDR2: MNHEY and SMNVEV (reference sequence). V lost 5 bases and J lost 2, with 12 bases in between. The length of the CDR3 is 14 residues. CDR3 bases: TGTGCCAGCAGTAAAACAAGAGGGCAAGAGACCCAGTACTTC. Translated, it gives CASSKTRGQETQYF.

The V and J genes are TRBV7-6 and TRBJ1-5; TRBD1 agrees at 11 bases. J gave up 1 base and V 1 base, and 9 bases lay outside the gene matches. Germline V gene data show CDR1 as SGHVS and CDR2 as FNYEAQ. The CDR3 extends over 19 amino acids. This chain's CDR3 is CASSLGRTGGPGSNQPQHF. The CDR3 DNA follows: TGTGCCAGCAGCTTAGGTCGGACAGGGGGCCCTGGAAGCAATCAGCCCCAGCATTTT.

The chain couples TRBV9 to TRBJ1-1; 8 positions agree with TRBD1. This CDR3 spans 14 amino acids. Germline loops: CDR1 SGDLS, CDR2 YYNGEE. V shed 3 bases, J shed 6 bases, and the junction held 7 bases outside the gene matches. CDR3 nucleotide sequence: TGTGCCAGCAGCGGGGGAGGACAGGGCGCTGAAGCTTTCTTT. This translates into CASSGGGQGAEAFF.

This clone was observed a single time. The chain links TRBV11-2 to TRBJ1-5; unclear D gene. Per germline, CDR1 SGHAT and CDR2 FQNNGV. Between the trimmed V and J ends, which lost 0 bases and 6 bases, there was a span of 6 bases. There are 13 residues in the CDR3. CDR3 amino acids: CASSLEVGQPQHF. The CDR3 coding sequence is TGTGCCAGCAGCTTAGAGGTCGGTCAGCCCCAGCATTTT. Supplemented by reference TRBV11-2 and TRBJ1-5, the full variable domain reads EAGVAQSPRYKIIEKRQSVAFWCNPISGHATLYWYQQILGQGPKLLIQFQNNGVVDDSQLPKDRFSAERLKGVDSTLKIQPAKLEDSAVYLCASSLEVGQPQHFGDGTRLSIL.

The gene calls are TRBV19 and TRBJ1-5; D unclear. This CDR3 is built from 14 residues. Trimming removed 5 bases at V and 1 base at J, with 9 bases between. Germline V gene data show CDR1 as LNHDA and CDR2 as SQIVND (reference sequence). CDR3 protein: CASSSAQSNQPQHF. DNA for the CDR3: TGTGCCAGTAGTTCCGCACAGAGCAATCAGCCCCAGCATTTT.

V usage is TRBV10-3 and J usage is TRBJ2-6, with TRBD1 as a possible D gene (5 bases). V was shortened by 11 bases and J by 0 bases, with 14 bases between the two germline ends. The CDR3 runs 15 residues. Germline V CDR1 and CDR2: ENHRY, SYGVKD. The CDR3 spells CASGDSGSGANVLTF. In nucleotides, the CDR3 is TGTGCCTCCGGAGACAGTGGCTCTGGGGCCAACGTCCTGACTTTC.

This clone was counted only a few times. The chain employs TRBV7-2 and TRBJ2-5; the match to TRBD1 covers 9 bases. This CDR3 spans 13 amino acids. Germline V gene sequence: CDR1 SGHTA, CDR2 FQGNSA. V dropped 4 bases and J dropped 7; count of bases not matched to a gene: 4. This chain's CDR3 is CASSSRQGGTQYF. The DNA of the CDR3 is TGTGCCAGCAGCTCCCGACAGGGGGGGACCCAGTACTTC.

This chain joins TRBV5-4 and TRBJ1-5; D is perhaps TRBD1 (6 bases). Deletions cut 1 base from V and 8 bases from J, with 16 bases between. The CDR3 consists of 15 residues. Germline CDR1 is SGHNT and CDR2 is YYREEE (reference sequence). CDR3 in amino acids: CASSLRGAKGEPQHF. The CDR3 DNA follows: TGTGCCAGCAGCTTGCGGGGGGCTAAAGGGGAGCCCCAGCATTTT.

The V gene is TRBV7-2, the J gene TRBJ2-7; TRBD2 aligns across 7 bases. Losses at the gene ends were 4 bases for V and 0 bases for J; bases not matched to a gene: 12. The CDR3 runs to 17 residues. Germline CDR1 is SGHTA and CDR2 is FQGNSA. Here the CDR3 reads CASSSSVKRGHSYEQYF. DNA for the CDR3: TGTGCCAGCAGCTCATCCGTCAAGCGGGGCCACTCCTACGAGCAGTACTTC.

This clone was picked up one time. The rearrangement joins TRBV18 to TRBJ1-5; no reliable D call. CDR1 is KGHSH and CDR2 is LQKENI in the germline V gene. V dropped 4 bases and J dropped 2 bases, with 12 bases sitting between them. The CDR3 is 15 amino acids. Here the CDR3 DNA reads TGTGCCAGCTCACTGGCTACGGGTGGCAATCAGCCCCAGCATTTT. As protein: CASSLATGGNQPQHF.

The chain recombines TRBV6-1 with TRBJ1-1, with TRBD1 matching 7 bases. Germline V gene data show CDR1 as MNHNS and CDR2 as SASEGT. The CDR3 is made up of 13 amino acids. The V and J ends lost 5 bases and 7 bases, in that order; junction bases with no gene match: 7. In nucleotides, the CDR3 is TGTGCCAGCAGTCCCCGGGGGACAGATGAAGCTTTCTTT. This codes for CASSPRGTDEAFF.

This clone was recorded a few times. The chain has TRBV5-1 and TRBJ2-5; 9 nucleotides align to TRBD1. Germline assignment: CDR1 SGHRS and CDR2 YFSETQ. The CDR3 has 15 amino acids. With 3 bases clipped from V and 1 base from J, the junction kept 4 bases outside the gene matches. Here the CDR3 DNA reads TGCGCCAGCAGCTACGGGACAGGGCGCCAAGAGACCCAGTACTTC. It codes for CASSYGTGRQETQYF.

The J gene is TRBJ1-4, the V gene TRBV29-1; the match to TRBD1 covers 8 bases. This CDR3 spans 13 amino acids. In germline, CDR1 is SQVTM, CDR2 ANQGSEA. The ends lost 4 bases at V and 7 bases at J; junction bases unmatched: 5. The CDR3 sequence: CSVVDRAGEKLFF. The CDR3 coding sequence is TGCAGCGTTGTGGACAGGGCGGGTGAAAAACTGTTTTTT.

This clone showed up just a few times. The chain combines TRBV4-1 with TRBJ2-7, with a weak D call TRBD2 (6 bases). The CDR3 is 15 residues long. V was trimmed by 1 base and J by 2 bases, leaving 12 bases between them. Germline V gives CDR1 MGHRA, CDR2 YSYEKL. The CDR3 region is CASSQAGSGTYEQYV. DNA for the CDR3: TGCGCCAGCAGCCAAGCCGGGAGTGGGACCTACGAGCAGTACGTC.

Here the CDR3 DNA reads TGTGCCAGCAGCCGGACAGGGGCCACTGAAGCTTTCTTT. Translation: CASSRTGATEAFF. V is TRBV5-4 and J is TRBJ1-1; 9 bases fit TRBD1. J gave up 4 bases and V 4 bases, and 2 bases lay outside the gene matches. The V gene's germline CDR1 is SGHNT and CDR2 YYREEE (reference sequence). The CDR3 is 13 amino acids.

This clone has more than one count but fewer than ten. The gene calls are TRBV7-9 and TRBJ2-3, with a weak D call TRBD1 (5 bases). There are 15 residues in the CDR3. V lost 5 bases, J lost 5 bases, and 17 bases lay in between. CDR1 is SEHNR and CDR2 is FQNEAQ in the germline V gene (reference sequence). The DNA of the CDR3 is TGTGCCAGCAGCCCCACATGGGGCGCAGAAGATACGCAGTATTTT. Amino acids: CASSPTWGAEDTQYF.